The TCR beta chain described here comes from a study of blood T cell repertoires in COVID-19. Overall study context: There were acute and convalescent COVID-19 samples, and they came from the United States, Italy and Spain.

Per the original data handling: Estimation of nucleated cell counts was performed using reference gene primer amplification. Data came from immunoSEQ multiplex PCR; TCRdb stores just in-frame clones and leaves some out. The DNA gave D and trimming, while V, J and clone size come from that table. The repertoire has 50,000 to 65,000 clones, around 86% of them found once; the top ten carry approximately 0.93%. Germline CDR1 and CDR2: SEHNR and FQNEAQ (reference sequence). This CDR3 region has 13 residues. V was clipped by 5 bases and J by 14 bases, with 16 bases between them. This sequence was found in a man between 70 and 80 years old with acute or convalescent COVID-19. The V gene is TRBV7-9, the J gene TRBJ1-6; D is unresolved. Sequenced sample: peripheral blood. The CDR3 loop is CASSAEQQLSLHF. In DNA form, the CDR3 reads TGTGCCAGCAGCGCCGAACAGCAGTTGTCCCTCCACTTT.